This TCR beta chain is from a study of shared clonotypes between healthy human individuals. The V gene's germline CDR1 is SGHDT and CDR2 YYEEEE. The V and J ends lost 3 bases and 4 bases respectively, with 8 bases between them. This CDR3 is 13 amino acids long. Study processing details: Junction-only sequences without quality scores came from ImmunoSEQ, so filtering differed. Generated by immunoSEQ multiplex PCR, the TCRdb table keeps only in-frame clones and is missing some. That table furnishes V, J and clone size, whereas the DNA furnished D and trimming. Of a few hundred thousand clones listed, almost 97% are singletons. Donors included only healthy HIV-negative adults lacking recent acute infections or vaccinations.

The receptor was isolated from a woman aged 25 to 39 in good health. Sequencing was carried out using naive CD4+ T cells sorted from blood. The subset here: CD45RA+ positively selected. The chain links TRBV5-6 to TRBJ1-5, with a possible D match to TRBD1 (5 bases). CDR3 bases: TGTGCCAGCAGCTCTCAGGGAAATCAGCCCCAGCATTTT. Translated, it gives CASSSQGNQPQHF.